This entry lists 30 T cell receptor beta chains sequenced from one sample in a study of T cells in Graves' hyperthyroidism and ophthalmopathy. Amplified regions were TCR beta CDR3 sequences from RNA transcripts. A first-round RT-PCR of the TCR CDR3 used the HTBI primer set. One entry per CDR3 protein, called by TCRdb with MiXCR from the multiplex PCR reads. The table includes around 450,000 distinct CDR3 sequences, roughly an eighth detected once. The sequencing input was blood. These receptors all stem from a woman between 18 and 29 years old with Graves' hyperthyroidism.

There are many counts of this clonotype. The CDR3 DNA reads TGTGCCAGCAGTGAACAGGGTAACACCGGGGAGCTGTTTTTT. Its translation: CASSEQGNTGELFF. The J gene is TRBJ2-2, the V gene TRBV6-1, with D perhaps matching TRBD1 (5 bases). Trimming took 2 bases from V and 2 from J, leaving 6 bases between them. The length of the CDR3 is 14 residues. Germline V CDR1 and CDR2: MNHNS, SASEGT.

There are many counts of this clonotype. The chain uses TRBV5-1 and TRBJ2-3, with D possibly being TRBD1 (5 bases). This CDR3 contains 13 residues. Germline V gene data show CDR1 as SGHRS and CDR2 as YFSETQ. V was shortened by 4 bases and J by 2 bases, with 8 bases between the two germline ends. The CDR3 region has the DNA TGCGCCAGCAGCCGACAGCCCACAGATACGCAGTATTTT. This codes for CASSRQPTDTQYF.

This clonotype has ten or more counts. The J gene is TRBJ1-2, the V gene TRBV11-2; possible D gene TRBD1, 5 bases. Germline CDR1 is SGHAT and CDR2 is FQNNGV. V was shortened by 5 bases and J by 3 bases, with 13 bases between the two germline ends. The length of the CDR3 is 14 residues. As DNA, the CDR3 is TGTGCCAGCAGCCAACAGACAGCCTACTATGGCTACACCTTC. Its protein product is CASSQQTAYYGYTF.

J is TRBJ2-7 and V is TRBV5-1; D is ambiguous. CDR3 length equals 15 residues. Trimming removed 10 bases at V and 0 bases at J, with 20 bases between. Germline V gives CDR1 SGHRS, CDR2 YFSETQ. CDR3 loop: CASPFTRKSSYEQYF. The CDR3 DNA reads TGCGCCTCCCCCTTCACGCGGAAGAGCTCCTACGAGCAGTACTTC.

The CDR3 reads CASSYSIGGGGQETQYF. CDR3 nucleotides: TGTGCCAGCAGTTACTCGATAGGGGGGGGAGGACAAGAGACCCAGTACTTC. The gene calls are TRBV6-5 and TRBJ2-5; TRBD2 might be the D (7 bases). Looked up from germline, CDR1 is MNHEY and CDR2 is SVGAGI. V was pared by 0 bases and J by 2 bases, with 16 bases between. The CDR3 is 17 amino acids.

There are a few counts of this clonotype. Compared with germline, one end of the junction differs, possibly owing to a read error. V is TRBV9 and J is TRBJ2-7, with D hard to call. The CDR3 sequence is 14 residues long. Germline V CDR1 and CDR2: SGDLS, YYNGEE. Here the CDR3 DNA reads TGTGCCAGCAGCGTAGACTCCACCTCCTACGGGCAGTACTTC. Its protein is CASSVDSTSYGQYF.

Details on this clonotype: A junction end diverges from the germline sequence, so it may reflect a read error. The rearrangement uses TRBV18 and TRBJ2-1; 9 bases are a match to TRBD1. In germline, CDR1 is KGHSH, CDR2 LQKENI. The CDR3 contains 17 residues. The CDR3 reads CASSPGTGISGGNEQSF. As DNA, the CDR3 is TGTGCCAGCTCACCAGGGACAGGGATTTCGGGGGGAAATGAGCAGTCCTTC.

This clonotype was found many times. The genes are TRBV28 and TRBJ1-2, with D unresolved. Germline CDR1 MDHEN, CDR2 SYDVKM. The CDR3 is 13 residues long. Between the trimmed V and J ends, which lost 7 bases and 4 bases, there was a span of 13 bases. The CDR3 loop reads CASNPSQSYGYTF. The CDR3 region has the DNA TGTGCCAGCAATCCTTCCCAATCCTATGGCTACACCTTC.

This sequence joins TRBV9 and TRBJ2-7, with 7 bases matching TRBD1. CDR1 is SGDLS and CDR2 is YYNGEE in the germline V gene. This CDR3 region has 16 residues. J was trimmed by 5 bases and V by 3 bases; bases with no gene match: 14. The CDR3 DNA reads as TGTGCCAGCAGCGAGACCGACAGGGTCGCATCTAACGAGCAGTACTTC. Amino acids: CASSETDRVASNEQYF.

This clonotype was counted many times. The J gene is TRBJ2-7, the V gene TRBV29-1, with D possibly matching TRBD2 (5 bases). Germline CDR1 is SQVTM and CDR2 is ANQGSEA. The V end lost 0 bases, the J end lost 6 bases, and 9 bases lay between the germline ends. The CDR3 runs to 12 residues. The CDR3 DNA reads TGCAGCGTTGAAGAGGCTAGCCGCGAGCAGTACTTC. Translated: CSVEEASREQYF.

The gene calls are TRBV19 and TRBJ1-5, with 7 bases identical to TRBD1. Unmatched junction bases numbered 11, after V lost 9 bases and J lost 6 bases. The CDR3 contains 14 residues. In germline, CDR1 is LNHDA, CDR2 SQIVND (reference sequence). DNA of the CDR3: TGTGCCAGCGCTGAGATCAGGGGGAGTCAGCCCCAGCATTTT. Its protein is CASAEIRGSQPQHF.

Many counts were recorded for this clonotype. The chain joins TRBV30 to TRBJ2-1, with 8 nucleotides matching TRBD1. The CDR3 extends over 13 amino acids. Trimming removed 0 bases from V and 8 bases from J; junction bases left unmatched: 3. CDR1 is GTSNPN, CDR2 SVGIG, per germline (reference sequence). The CDR3 here is CAWSVDRGYEQFF. The CDR3 coding sequence is TGTGCCTGGAGTGTCGACAGGGGCTATGAGCAGTTCTTC.

This clonotype was picked up many times. The J gene is TRBJ1-5, the V gene TRBV7-2; weak D call: TRBD1 (5 bases). The germline CDR1 and CDR2 sequences are SGHTA and FQGNSA. Trimming removed 0 bases from V and 9 bases from J, with 6 bases in between. This CDR3 is built from 12 residues. CDR3 nucleotides: TGTGCCAGCAGCTTAGCGGGACGGCCCCAGCATTTT. Protein product: CASSLAGRPQHF.

The J gene is TRBJ2-7, the V gene TRBV2; D call uncertain. V gave up 7 bases and J gave up 0 bases, with 7 bases separating them. Germline values: CDR1 SNHLY, CDR2 FYNNEI. This CDR3 has 12 residues. The CDR3 nucleotides read TGTGCCAGCATTGACGGCTCCTACGAGCAGTACTTC. It codes for CASIDGSYEQYF.

J is TRBJ2-3 and V is TRBV5-1, with TRBD2 identical over 15 bases. The CDR3 extends over 18 amino acids. V was pared by 1 base and J by 0 bases, with 3 bases of the junction left unmatched. Germline V gene sequence: CDR1 SGHRS, CDR2 YFSETQ. CDR3 region: CASSLTGTSGRSTDTQYF. The CDR3 DNA follows: TGCGCCAGCAGCTTGACAGGGACTAGCGGGAGGAGCACAGATACGCAGTATTTT.

This clonotype occurred many times. J is TRBJ2-3 and V is TRBV12-3 or TRBV12-4; weak D call: TRBD2 (6 bases). CDR3 size: 16 residues. The ends were cut back, 10 bases at V and 0 bases at J, with 20 bases in the middle. The CDR3 here is CATQGGGTPSTDTQYF. The CDR3 coding sequence is TGTGCCACCCAGGGAGGCGGGACCCCTAGCACAGATACGCAGTATTTT.

V gene TRBV28 combines with J gene TRBJ2-2; 8 bases are shared with TRBD2. J gave up 5 bases and V 6 bases, and 8 bases lay outside the gene matches. Germline V gene sequence: CDR1 MDHEN, CDR2 SYDVKM. The CDR3 runs 15 residues. Here the CDR3 DNA reads TGTGCCAGCAGAGCCAGCGGGAGAGGAACCGGGGAGCTGTTTTTT. This codes for CASRASGRGTGELFF.

This clonotype was counted at least ten times. The chain combines TRBV6-5 with TRBJ2-1; D is uncertain. V was clipped by 2 bases and J by 7 bases, with 9 bases between them. Germline CDR1 is MNHEY and CDR2 is SVGAGI. The CDR3 is 13 residues long. The CDR3 sequence is CASSYDGLNEQFF. In nucleotides, the CDR3 is TGTGCCAGCAGTTACGACGGCCTTAATGAGCAGTTCTTC.

There are a few counts of this clonotype. This rearrangement joins TRBV29-1 to TRBJ1-1; 7 bases match TRBD1. V was pared by 3 bases and J by 7 bases, with 11 bases of the junction left unmatched. Germline V gives CDR1 SQVTM, CDR2 ANQGSEA. This CDR3 spans 14 amino acids. The DNA of the CDR3 is TGCAGCGTTGAGTTACGCAGGGGGGAGAGTGAAGCTTTCTTT. It yields the protein CSVELRRGESEAFF. The entire variable domain, with the rest obtained from reference TRBV29-1 and TRBJ1-1, is as follows: SAVISQKPSRDICQRGTSLTIQCQVDSQVTMMFWYRQQPGQSLTLIATANQGSEATYESGFVIDKFPISRPNLTFSTLTVSNMSPEDSSIYLCSVELRRGESEAFFGQGTRLTVV.

The rearrangement links TRBV10-3 to TRBJ1-1, with TRBD1 identical over 9 bases. The CDR3 is 13 amino acids. With V trimmed by 3 bases and J by 8 bases, 4 bases remained unmatched. Germline V gene lookup returns CDR1 ENHRY and CDR2 SYGVKD. CDR3 loop: CAISDSGQGEAFF. The DNA of the CDR3 is TGTGCCATCAGTGATTCTGGACAGGGGGAAGCTTTCTTT.

This rearrangement joins TRBV19 to TRBJ2-7; tentative D call: TRBD2 (6 bases). V was shortened by 1 base and J by 0 bases, with 10 bases between the two germline ends. This CDR3 comprises 15 residues. Germline-derived CDR1 and CDR2 are LNHDA and SQIVND (reference sequence). This CDR3 is CASSIVLGLSYEQYF. DNA for the CDR3: TGTGCCAGTAGTATAGTATTGGGACTCTCCTACGAGCAGTACTTC.

In its sample, this clonotype was seen a few times. The rearrangement uses TRBV5-1 and TRBJ2-1; a possible D gene is TRBD1 (5 bases). The V gene's germline CDR1 is SGHRS and CDR2 YFSETQ. The CDR3 length is 17 residues. V shed 0 bases and J shed 0 bases, with 13 bases lying between them. CDR3: CASSLAGWGLSYNEQFF. The CDR3 bases are TGCGCCAGCAGCTTGGCGGGTTGGGGCCTCTCCTACAATGAGCAGTTCTTC.

Turning to this clonotype: The junction shows a germline mismatch at one end, possibly a read error. This sequence joins TRBV7-2 and TRBJ1-3; D is perhaps TRBD1 (5 bases). This CDR3 contains 15 residues. Germline CDR1 is SGHTA and CDR2 is FQGNSA. The CDR3 DNA reads as TGTGCCAGCAGAACCGGGACTGCTGATGGAAACACCATATGTTTT. It codes for CASRTGTADGNTICF.

This clonotype was seen many times. The chain combines TRBV7-8 with TRBJ2-7, with 7 positions matching TRBD1. In germline, CDR1 is SGHVS, CDR2 FQNEAQ. The V and J ends lost 1 base and 1 base, in that order; junction bases with no gene match: 7. This CDR3 region has 16 residues. In DNA form, the CDR3 reads TGTGCCAGCAGCTTAGACCGACCGGGACAGTCCTACGAGCAGTACTTC. Translating it yields CASSLDRPGQSYEQYF.

In its sample, this clonotype was seen many times. The chain employs TRBV28 and TRBJ2-7, with TRBD1 matching 7 bases. CDR1 is MDHEN, CDR2 SYDVKM, per germline. This CDR3 is built from 15 residues. V gave up 5 bases and J gave up 2 bases; unmatched junction bases: 9. The chain's CDR3 is CASSLDRDSTYEQYF. CDR3 DNA sequence: TGTGCCAGCAGTCTGGACCGGGACAGCACCTACGAGCAGTACTTC.

On this clonotype itself: A read error may explain this, as a much larger clone is one base away. This rearrangement joins TRBV29-1 to TRBJ2-5; D not certain. Germline CDR1 is SQVTM and CDR2 is ANQGSEA. The V gene lost 2 bases and the J gene lost 3 bases, with 7 bases spanning the gap. The CDR3 loop spans 12 amino acids. The CDR3 spells CSVELSEETQYF. As DNA, the CDR3 is TGCAGCGTTGAACTGAGCGAAGAGACCCAGTACTTC.

This clonotype was detected ten times or more. This chain links TRBV6-2 or TRBV6-3 with TRBJ2-7; D uncertain. The CDR3 totals 15 residues. CDR1 MNHEY and CDR2 SVGEGT come from the germline V gene. V was pared by 4 bases and J by 2 bases, with 15 bases between. The DNA of the CDR3 is TGTGCCAGCAGTTCTGCAGGCGAACCTCCCTACGAGCAGTACTTC. This codes for CASSSAGEPPYEQYF.

The V call is TRBV29-1, the J call TRBJ1-1; possibly TRBD1 for D (5 bases). Trimming left V 7 bases short and J 1 base short, with 13 bases between. The length of the CDR3 is 13 residues. From germline, CDR1 is SQVTM and CDR2 ANQGSEA. CDR3 nucleotide sequence: TGCAGCGGGCGACAGACGCAGAACACTGAAGCTTTCTTT. Protein sequence: CSGRQTQNTEAFF.

The J gene is TRBJ1-6, the V gene TRBV19, with D tentatively TRBD1 (5 bases). V was cut by 7 bases and J by 3 bases, with 13 bases left in between. In germline, CDR1 is LNHDA, CDR2 SQIVND (reference sequence). CDR3 length: 15 amino acids. The CDR3 coding sequence is TGTGCCAGTACCCCAGGAGGGGACTATAATTCACCCCTCCACTTT. It is translated as CASTPGGDYNSPLHF.

This clonotype was detected ten times or more. The DNA of the CDR3 is TGCGCCAGCAGTGAGTCGCTAGGGTCGGTGCAGTACTTC. Protein sequence: CASSESLGSVQYF. V usage is TRBV10-1 and J usage is TRBJ2-7; unclear D gene. V lost 0 bases to trimming and J lost 9 bases, with 12 bases between them. Germline V gene sequence: CDR1 WNHNN, CDR2 SYGVQD (reference sequence). CDR3 length: 13 residues.